This TCR beta chain was identified in a study of blood T cell repertoires in COVID-19. Overall study context: T cells, B-cell-depleted T cells, or PBMCs provided the cDNA or gDNA that served as material.

This CDR3 has 14 residues. The germline V gene encodes CDR1 SGHRS and CDR2 YFSETQ. Trimming shortened V by 4 bases and J by 3 bases, and 14 bases separated the two germline ends. TCRdb keeps only in-frame clones here, not all; method: immunoSEQ multiplex PCR. The sample includes roughly 230,000 clones, about four fifths of them seen just once. The chain couples TRBV5-1 to TRBJ2-7, with D perhaps assigned TRBD1 or TRBD2 (5 bases each). Sequencing was carried out using peripheral blood. This TCR was recovered from a middle-aged man with acute or convalescent COVID-19. CDR3 nucleotides: TGCGCCAGCAGCCTGGAGGTCCAGGGCTACGAGCAGTACTTC. Its translation is CASSLEVQGYEQYF.